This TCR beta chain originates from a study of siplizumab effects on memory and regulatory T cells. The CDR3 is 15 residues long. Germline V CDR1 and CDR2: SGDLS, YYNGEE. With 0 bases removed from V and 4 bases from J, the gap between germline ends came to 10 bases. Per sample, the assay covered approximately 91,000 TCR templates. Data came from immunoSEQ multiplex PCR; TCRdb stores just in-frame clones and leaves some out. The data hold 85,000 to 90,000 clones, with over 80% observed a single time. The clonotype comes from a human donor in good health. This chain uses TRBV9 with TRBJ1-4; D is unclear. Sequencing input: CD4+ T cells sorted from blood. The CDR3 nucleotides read TGTGCCAGCAGCGTAGCTCTACAGCTTAATGAAAAACTGTTTTTT. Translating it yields CASSVALQLNEKLFF.